The rows below give T cell receptor beta chains drawn from one sample of a study of T cells after posttransplantation cyclophosphamide. Sequencing used immunoSEQ multiplex PCR; TCRdb keeps in-frame clones, though not all of them. The table lists tens of thousands of clones, 80% to 90% of them singletons. The sample consisted of PBMCs, taken approximately twelve months after allogeneic stem cell transplant with calcineurin inhibitor and methotrexate. The source of these receptors is a female patient under 45 who received an allogeneic stem cell transplant from an unrelated donor, was CMV-positive, and had acute and chronic GVHD. These T cells may partly come from the graft donor. Each CDR3 is given without its conserved first and last residue.

V	J	CDR3
TRBV6-5	TRBJ1-1	ASSQRTGILTEAF
TRBV7-9	TRBJ2-3	ASSIAGSRDTQY
TRBV27	NA	ASSLKTASGKSYEQY
TRBV18	TRBJ2-7	ASSRDTSYEQY
TRBV6-5	TRBJ2-5	ASRAGFKMETQY
TRBV11-2	TRBJ2-7	ASSLGAGHYEQY
TRBV13	TRBJ1-5	ASSGTGTGDSRQPQH
TRBV27	TRBJ2-7	ASSLYLTGNYEQY
TRBV28	TRBJ2-1	ASREREEQF
TRBV21-1	TRBJ2-1	ASSSGTSRYNEQF
TRBV10-1	TRBJ2-3	ASSHGEDTQY
TRBV4-1	TRBJ2-1	ASSQDGGGLVYNEQF
TRBV28	TRBJ1-2	ATTDRDYGYT
TRBV12-5	TRBJ1-1	ASGDRAGVAEAF
TRBV19	TRBJ1-2	ASGDIYGYT
TRBV11-2	TRBJ1-6	ASSLTTGTAYNSPLH
TRBV4-1	TRBJ2-7	ASSQELAGSSYEQY
TRBV29-1	TRBJ2-1	CSVLQGAQGEQF
TRBV5-1	TRBJ1-2	ASSRDIKHYGYT
TRBV4-1	TRBJ2-1	ASSPSVYNEQF
TRBV19	TRBJ1-1	ASSLHRNTEAF
TRBV7-6	NA	ASSLGFGQNYEQY
TRBV7-8	TRBJ1-6	ASSPLFSGSPLH
TRBV19	TRBJ1-1	ASSIGRDNTEAF
TRBV6-5	TRBJ1-5	ASSYDRMGNQPQH
TRBV6-5	TRBJ2-1	ASRDRDSVYNEQF
TRBV27	TRBJ2-2	ASSLRLAGGPVGELF
TRBV10-3	TRBJ1-2	ATIQGSGYT
TRBV14	TRBJ2-1	ASSQIAGSSYNEQF
TRBV15	TRBJ2-1	ATSRAAGGIFYNEQF
TRBV7-9	TRBJ2-1	ASSSTGSYEQF
TRBV7-6	TRBJ2-5	ASSLGTWGRGEETQY
TRBV5-4	TRBJ2-5	ASSQAASGTKTQY
TRBV10-3	TRBJ2-3	AISTVQGGTDTQY
TRBV19	TRBJ1-1	ASSMSQMNTEAF
TRBV7-9	TRBJ1-2	ATTTRGQGVGYT
TRBV18	TRBJ2-3	ASSPNNRGYTDTQY
TRBV9	TRBJ2-1	ASSYGGGRVNNEQF
TRBV13	TRBJ2-1	ASSLRLAGGYNEQF
TRBV9	TRBJ2-1	ASSVEIVSSGMGGEQF
TRBV5-1	TRBJ2-3	ASSLVAGVVDTQY
TRBV7-2	TRBJ1-1	ASSPSAGWGTEAF
TRBV5-1	TRBJ2-2	ASSLGAGEGTGELF
TRBV4-1	TRBJ2-7	ASSPSGGAGGPYEQY
TRBV7-8	TRBJ1-1	ASSLVQMNTEAF
TRBV6-5	TRBJ1-1	ASSYSGGVTEAF
TRBV30	TRBJ2-5	AWNLGLAGSETQY
TRBV6-6	TRBJ2-3	ASRFGGEASTDTQY
TRBV19	TRBJ2-1	ASSPLKTYNEQF
TRBV29-1	TRBJ2-2	SPVLGTSGKNTGELF
TRBV6-1	TRBJ2-1	ASKAGAFGEQF
TRBV14	TRBJ1-2	ASSPRSGTPNYGYT
TRBV13	TRBJ2-3	ASSSWLGDTQY
TRBV27	TRBJ1-2	ASSAGQGRNYGYT
TRBV18	TRBJ1-2	ASSPPQGQDDYGYT
TRBV10-3	TRBJ2-5	AISESERLSSY